A selection of T cell receptor beta chains follows, all from one sample in a study of blood T cells in healthy people across ages. A single record per CDR3 protein comes from TCRdb applying MiXCR to the 5' RACE reads. This sample has fewer than 650,000 distinct CDR3 sequences, with about 27% found just once. The data were also submitted as part of a second study, on T cells of mothers and their children.

Sequencing used blood. The receptors were sampled from a boy between 2 and 10 years old in good health. Each CDR3 is given with its conserved first and last residue. The D gene is left open where the match is weak. Clone size appears in some rows only: once, few, many, or a class for an expanded clone.

j_call d_call v_call clone_size cdr3_aa cdr3_nt
TRBJ2-3 - TRBV3-1 - CASSQEVRASERKADTQYF TGTGCCAGCAGCCAAGAAGTGAGGGCTAGCGAACGGAAAGCGGATACGCAGTATTTT
TRBJ1-4 - TRBV4-2 - CASGLGRGTRFEKLFF TGTGCCAGCGGGCTGGGGAGGGGCACGCGTTTTGAAAAACTGTTTTTT
TRBJ2-7 TRBD1 TRBV20-1 - CSAQPGQASYEQYF TGCAGTGCCCAACCGGGACAGGCCTCCTACGAGCAGTACTTC
TRBJ2-7 - TRBV27 few CASSLVGGREQYF TGTGCCAGCAGTTTAGTTGGTGGTCGCGAGCAGTACTTC
TRBJ2-2 TRBD2 TRBV20-1 - CSALDGTSGTGELFF TGCAGTGCCCTTGACGGGACTAGCGGGACCGGGGAGCTGTTTTTT
TRBJ2-7 - TRBV11-1 - CASSVQGDYGCEQYF TGTGCCAGCAGCGTCCAGGGGGACTATGGGTGCGAGCAGTACTTC
TRBJ1-1 - TRBV19 - CASSIRPWGTEAFF TGTGCCAGTAGTATCCGCCCGTGGGGGACTGAAGCTTTCTTT
TRBJ2-5 - TRBV12-3/TRBV12-4 - CASSLAGSRETQYF TGTGCCAGCAGTTTAGCAGGCAGCAGGGAGACCCAGTACTTC
TRBJ2-7 - TRBV6-6 few CASSHLSLYEQYF TGTGCCAGCAGTCACCTCTCCCTTTACGAGCAGTACTTC
TRBJ2-5 TRBD1 TRBV5-1 - CATQTGSGQETQYF TGCGCCACCCAGACAGGGTCGGGGCAAGAGACCCAGTACTTC
TRBJ2-7 TRBD1 TRBV29-1 many CSVEGDSSYEQYF TGCAGCGTTGAAGGGGACAGCTCCTACGAGCAGTACTTC
TRBJ1-1 - TRBV27 few CASSSSSLTEAFF TGTGCCAGCAGTTCCTCCTCTTTGACTGAAGCTTTCTTT
TRBJ2-7 TRBD1 TRBV20-1 - CSARDHLDGRGSYEQQYF TGCAGTGCTAGAGATCATTTAGACGGCAGGGGGTCCTACGAGCAGCAGTACTTC
TRBJ1-6 TRBD1 TRBV25-1 few CASSETRTGDNSPLHF TGTGCCAGCAGTGAAACTCGGACAGGGGATAATTCACCCCTCCACTTT
TRBJ1-1 - TRBV5-1 - CASSISAGDTEAFF TGCGCCAGCAGCATCTCTGCGGGAGACACTGAAGCTTTCTTT
TRBJ2-7 TRBD2 TRBV2 few CASSEGTSSQYEQYF TGTGCCAGCAGTGAGGGGACTAGCAGCCAGTACGAGCAGTACTTC
TRBJ2-5 - TRBV7-2 few CASSLTIDEETQYF TGTGCCAGCAGCTTAACTATTGACGAAGAGACCCAGTACTTC
TRBJ2-1 - TRBV10-3 - CAINTGYNEQFF TGTGCCATCAACACAGGGTACAATGAGCAGTTCTTC
TRBJ2-5 - TRBV6-2/TRBV6-3 few CASSYYRQETQYF TGTGCCAGCAGTTACTATCGGCAAGAGACCCAGTACTTC
TRBJ2-7 TRBD1 TRBV20-1 - CSVKNGQGYEQYF TGCAGTGTCAAGAATGGACAGGGCTACGAGCAGTACTTC
TRBJ2-5 - TRBV12-3/TRBV12-4 many CASNFGLQETQYF TGTGCCAGCAATTTCGGCTTACAAGAGACCCAGTACTTC
TRBJ2-5 TRBD1 TRBV29-1 - CSVRTGGQETQYF TGCAGCGTGCGGACAGGGGGCCAAGAGACCCAGTACTTC
TRBJ2-5 TRBD1 TRBV9 - CASSGTGGVETQYF TGTGCCAGCAGCGGAACAGGGGGCGTAGAGACCCAGTACTTC
TRBJ2-5 TRBD2 TRBV5-8 - CASSLESLAGVETQYF TGTGCCAGCAGCTTGGAGTCCCTAGCGGGGGTCGAGACCCAGTACTTC
TRBJ2-1 - TRBV4-3 - CASSQVWAGNNEQFF TGCGCCAGCAGCCAAGTTTGGGCGGGGAACAATGAGCAGTTCTTC
TRBJ2-3 TRBD2 TRBV7-2 - CASSKPGLAGTDTQYF TGTGCCAGCAGCAAACCGGGACTAGCGGGGACAGATACGCAGTATTTT
TRBJ1-1 - TRBV9 - CASSEPDRLFTEAFF TGTGCCAGCAGCGAGCCAGACAGGCTCTTCACTGAAGCTTTCTTT
TRBJ2-7 - TRBV28 few CASSGTGRVSYEQYF TGTGCCAGTAGCGGAACGGGACGGGTCTCCTACGAGCAGTACTTC
TRBJ2-5 - TRBV18 many CASSPGAETQYF TGTGCCAGCTCACCGGGGGCGGAGACCCAGTACTTC
TRBJ2-1 - TRBV14 - CASSSLRPDNEQFF TGTGCCAGCAGCTCACTCAGGCCCGACAATGAGCAGTTCTTC
TRBJ1-3 - TRBV20-1 few CSAHRERAGNTIYF TGCAGTGCTCACAGGGAAAGGGCTGGAAACACCATATATTTT
TRBJ2-1 TRBD2 TRBV7-9 once CASSSGTSGGAWDEQFF TGTGCCAGCAGCTCCGGGACTAGCGGGGGGGCCTGGGATGAGCAGTTCTTC
TRBJ2-7 - TRBV11-2 few CASSLVEGAYEQYF TGTGCCAGCAGCTTAGTGGAAGGGGCCTACGAGCAGTACTTC
TRBJ2-3 TRBD2 TRBV15 few CATCSSTSGNTDTQYF TGTGCCACTTGCAGTTCGACTAGCGGGAACACAGACACGCAGTATTTT
TRBJ2-3 TRBD2 TRBV14 - CASSPWTSYTDTQYF TGTGCCAGCAGCCCTTGGACTAGCTACACAGATACGCAGTATTTT
TRBJ2-1 TRBD2 TRBV12-3/TRBV12-4 - CASSSGLALRSHEQFF TGTGCCAGCAGTTCGGGACTAGCGCTCCGATCCCATGAGCAGTTCTTC
TRBJ2-5 TRBD1 TRBV12-5 - CASGLSTGPPQETQYF TGTGCTAGTGGTTTGTCGACAGGGCCACCCCAAGAGACCCAGTACTTC
TRBJ2-3 - TRBV20-1 once CSTRQGTDTQYF TGCAGTACCCGACAGGGCACAGATACGCAGTATTTT
TRBJ1-3 - TRBV6-5 - CASSYLAGSGNTIYF TGTGCCAGCAGTTACTTAGCAGGGAGTGGAAACACCATATATTTT
TRBJ2-1 TRBD2 TRBV4-2 - CASSRSGLAGVNEQFF TGTGCCAGCAGCCGCAGCGGACTAGCGGGAGTCAATGAGCAGTTCTTC